This T cell receptor (beta chain) comes out of a study of T cell responses to AZD1222 COVID-19 vaccine. CDR1 is SEHNR, CDR2 FQNEAQ, per germline (reference sequence). The CDR3 is 17 residues long. V trimming: 1 base; J trimming: 2 bases; junction bases outside the gene matches: 11. Some clones are missing from TCRdb's copy, which holds only in-frame ones; the method was immunoSEQ multiplex PCR. The sample lists over 150,000 clones, about 86% occurring once. The source was peripheral blood, collected on day 0 of MenACWY control vaccination. The sequence came from an adult in good health. V is TRBV7-9 and J is TRBJ2-7, with TRBD1 identical over 7 bases. The CDR3 coding sequence is TGTGCCAGCAGCTTAGGAGAAAGGGACAGACAAGCCTACGAGCAGTACGTC. This encodes CASSLGERDRQAYEQYV.